This TCR beta chain was retrieved from a study of OX40 agonist ivuxolimab in advanced cancers. Study-level background: Patients were dosed intravenously with ivuxolimab at 0.01 to 10 mg/kg every 2 weeks.

V shed 7 bases and J shed 1 base, with 10 bases lying between them. Per germline, CDR1 SQVTM and CDR2 ANQGSEA. This CDR3 comprises 13 residues. Profiling relied on immunoSEQ multiplex PCR, and the TCRdb table lists in-frame clones only, not all of them. The sample comprises 15,000 to 25,000 clones, about two thirds of which are singletons, and about 13% rests with the top ten. V is TRBV29-1 and J is TRBJ2-2; the D gene is possibly TRBD2 (5 bases). This sequence was found in an adult with an advanced solid tumor such as melanoma, head and neck, liver or kidney cancer. The source was CD4+ or CD8+ T cells sorted from blood, collected in a trial of the OX40 agonist ivuxolimab. Written as DNA, the CDR3 is TGCAGCGCATTGGGAGTGAACACCGGGGAGCTGTTTTTT. This encodes CSALGVNTGELFF.